The clone carrying this TCR beta chain was detected once. Its antigen is as yet unknown. The planned depth of sequencing spanned 1 in 200,000 to 1 in 1 million T cells. Generated by immunoSEQ multiplex PCR, the TCRdb table keeps only in-frame clones and is missing some. The data show 43,000 or so clones, 60% to 80% seen once. The germline CDR1 and CDR2 sequences are MDHEN and SYDVKM. Trimming cost V 6 bases and J 2 bases, with 8 bases left between them. There are 12 residues in the CDR3. The data are from a study of cytotoxic CD8 clonotypes in ibrutinib-treated CLL. For the study at large: There were, on average, approximately 250,000 productive templates and some 90,000 productive rearrangements per sample.

General observations from the study: Sustained-remission and progressing patients diverged in sampling times.

Library input was about 1.8 micrograms of DNA from cryopreserved PBMCs. The chain employs TRBV28 and TRBJ2-7; the D is unclear. This sample comprised PBMCs, obtained after 24 months of ibrutinib treatment. The receptor comes from a human donor with chronic lymphocytic leukemia. CDR3 nucleotide sequence: TGTGCCAGCAGCCCTGTCCCCTACGAGCAGTACTTC. Protein sequence: CASSPVPYEQYF. The full variable domain, rest sourced from reference TRBV28 and TRBJ2-7, is DVKVTQSSRYLVKRTGEKVFLECVQDMDHENMFWYRQDPGLGLRLIYFSYDVKMKEKGDIPEGYSVSREKKERFSLILESASTNQTSMYLCASSPVPYEQYFGPGTRLTVT.